The present entry profiles one T cell receptor beta chain with its context. Antigen specificity is unknown. V lost 8 bases and J lost 3, with 11 bases in between. The germline V gene encodes CDR1 SNHLY and CDR2 FYNNEI. The CDR3 is made up of 12 amino acids. The data belong to a study of cytomegalovirus exposure and HLA in healthy donors. Study observations and caveats: A later analysis found first-cohort TCR clusters tended to co-occur in the 100 to 150 validation repertoires. Reports described diagnosis of cytomegalovirus status by the classifier as highly specific and sensitive. Researchers catalogued about 150 TCR beta chains as cytomegalovirus-associated.

Generated by immunoSEQ multiplex PCR, the TCRdb table keeps only in-frame clones and is missing some. The sample has about 76,000 clones, 90% to 95% seen once. This TCR came from a man between 18 and 29 years old in good health and CMV-seropositive. The sequenced material came from PBMCs. This sequence joins TRBV2 and TRBJ2-7; a possible D gene is TRBD2 (6 bases). The CDR3 sequence: CASGGTDYEQYF. CDR3 nucleotide sequence: TGTGCCAGCGGGGGGACGGACTACGAGCAGTACTTC.